This passage covers 16 T cell receptor beta chains from one sample sequenced in a study of cytomegalovirus exposure and HLA in healthy donors. Amplification used 60 Vbeta primers and 13 Jbeta primers. Here immunoSEQ multiplex PCR was the method, and the copy in TCRdb shows in-frame clones only, minus some. The table lists about 150,000 clones, over 65% of them singletons. The sequenced material came from PBMCs. The receptor set was obtained from a man aged 35 to 55 in good health and CMV-seropositive.

J is TRBJ2-5 and V is TRBV7-7, with TRBD2 as a possible D gene (6 bases). CDR3 length: 14 residues. Trimming pared 5 bases from V and 2 bases from J, leaving 12 bases between. Germline CDR1 and CDR2: SSHAT and FNYEAQ (reference sequence). CDR3 in amino acids: CASSRGIGQETQYF. For the CDR3, the DNA is TGTGCCAGCAGCCGGGGGATTGGGCAAGAGACCCAGTACTTC.

The chain uses TRBV5-4 and TRBJ1-2; D unclear. Trimming took off 7 bases at V and 8 bases at J, with 18 bases between the two ends. The germline CDR1 and CDR2 sequences are SGHNT and YYREEE (reference sequence). The CDR3 runs 13 residues. CDR3 in DNA: TGTGCCAGCTCCTACGACGGGGTGGGGGGCTACACCTTC. Residues: CASSYDGVGGYTF. The whole variable domain, filled in from reference TRBV5-4 and TRBJ1-2, reads ETGVTQSPTHLIKTRGQQVTLRCSSQSGHNTVSWYQQALGQGPQFIFQYYREEENGRGNFPPRFSGLQFPNYSSELNVNALELDDSALYLCASSYDGVGGYTFGSGTRLTVV.

This clone was detected only once. As DNA, the CDR3 is TGTGCCAGCAGTGGACCGGGACAGGGAGGCTATGGCTACACCTTC. This encodes CASSGPGQGGYGYTF. The J gene is TRBJ1-2, the V gene TRBV6-5; 9 bases are a match to TRBD1. The CDR3 is made up of 15 amino acids. The V gene end was trimmed by 5 bases and the J gene end by 4 bases; junction bases not matched to a gene: 8. Germline CDR1 and CDR2: MNHEY and SVGAGI.

The chain uses TRBV5-6 and TRBJ2-1; tentative D call: TRBD2 (6 bases). Trimming left V 4 bases short and J 10 bases short, with 33 bases between. The CDR3 loop spans 19 amino acids. Germline V lookup: CDR1 SGHDT, CDR2 YYEEEE. Here the CDR3 reads CASSPAGKAGPNQRREQFF. The CDR3 DNA sequence: TGTGCCAGCAGCCCGGCGGGCAAGGCGGGGCCTAATCAAAGGAGGGAGCAGTTCTTC.

This chain joins TRBV28 and TRBJ2-3, with TRBD2 matching 8 bases. The CDR3 has 16 residues. V lost 2 bases, J lost 2 bases, and 6 bases stayed unmatched. Per the germline V gene, CDR1 is MDHEN and CDR2 is SYDVKM. CDR3 sequence: CASSLKSSGHTDTQYF. CDR3 DNA sequence: TGTGCCAGCAGTTTAAAGTCTAGCGGGCACACAGATACGCAGTATTTT.

This clone came up once. In DNA, the CDR3 is TGTGCCAGCAGCCAATCGCCACTCGAAGATGGCTACACCTTC. Its translation is CASSQSPLEDGYTF. V gene TRBV16 combines with J gene TRBJ1-2; no firm D call. Germline values: CDR1 KGHSY, CDR2 FQNENV. The CDR3 extends over 14 amino acids. V was clipped by 0 bases and J by 6 bases, with 11 bases between them.

The V gene is TRBV14, the J gene TRBJ2-1; D is unclear. Germline V CDR1 and CDR2: SGHDN, FVKESK. Between the trimmed V and J ends, which lost 6 bases and 2 bases, there was a span of 11 bases. The CDR3 loop spans 14 amino acids. The CDR3 region is CASRRPVAYNEQFF. Here the CDR3 DNA reads TGTGCCAGCAGACGCCCGGTCGCCTACAATGAGCAGTTCTTC. Together with reference TRBV14 and TRBJ2-1, the CDR3 gives the full variable domain: EAGVTQFPSHSVIEKGQTVTLRCDPISGHDNLYWYRRVMGKEIKFLLHFVKESKQDESGMPNNRFLAERTGGTYSTLKVQPAELEDSGVYFCASRRPVAYNEQFFGPGTRLTVL.

The chain links TRBV11-2 to TRBJ2-1; 7 nucleotides match TRBD1. This CDR3 is built from 15 residues. CDR1 SGHAT and CDR2 FQNNGV come from the germline V gene. Trimming removed 6 bases from V and 9 bases from J; junction bases left unmatched: 14. CDR3 coding DNA: TGTGCCAGCAGTCAAACGACCGGGTCAGGGGGTGAGCAGTTCTTC. Protein: CASSQTTGSGGEQFF. The complete variable domain, with remaining parts taken from reference TRBV11-2 and TRBJ2-1, reads EAGVAQSPRYKIIEKRQSVAFWCNPISGHATLYWYQQILGQGPKLLIQFQNNGVVDDSQLPKDRFSAERLKGVDSTLKIQPAKLEDSAVYLCASSQTTGSGGEQFFGPGTRLTVL.

This chain connects TRBV5-1 to TRBJ1-2; 7 nucleotides align to TRBD1. This CDR3 has 13 amino acids. The V gene end was trimmed by 4 bases and the J gene end by 3 bases; junction bases not matched to a gene: 3. CDR1 is SGHRS, CDR2 YFSETQ, per germline. The CDR3 region has the DNA TGCGCCAGCAGCCATCAGGGGGACTATGGCTACACCTTC. It codes for CASSHQGDYGYTF.

The rearrangement joins TRBV7-3 to TRBJ2-1; D uncertain. Germline V gene sequence: CDR1 SGHTA, CDR2 FQGTGA. V was trimmed by 0 bases and J by 9 bases, leaving 9 bases between them. This CDR3 spans 13 amino acids. The CDR3 is CASSLTPSTEQFF. The CDR3 DNA follows: TGTGCCAGCAGCTTAACACCTAGTACTGAGCAGTTCTTC.

The chain employs TRBV27 and TRBJ2-5, with 13 bases fitting TRBD2. V was clipped by 6 bases and J by 5 bases; unmatched bases: 3. The germline V gene has CDR1 MNHEY and CDR2 SMNVEV (reference sequence). The CDR3 length is 14 residues. The CDR3 sequence is CASSPLAGGETQYF. The CDR3 region has the DNA TGTGCCAGCAGCCCACTAGCGGGAGGGGAGACCCAGTACTTC.

The table lists this clone with a few counts. The rearrangement links TRBV5-4 to TRBJ2-1; TRBD2 aligns across 12 bases. CDR1 is SGHNT, CDR2 YYREEE, per germline (reference sequence). CDR3 length: 16 amino acids. The V gene end was trimmed by 4 bases and the J gene end by 0 bases; junction bases not matched to a gene: 2. The DNA of the CDR3 is TGTGCCAGCAGCCCTAGCGGGAGGGGCTCCTACAATGAGCAGTTCTTC. Translation: CASSPSGRGSYNEQFF.

This clone was found a few times. The chain links TRBV18 to TRBJ2-1, with TRBD2 matching 8 bases. This CDR3 contains 15 residues. After removal of 2 bases from V and 9 bases from J, the junction contained 9 bases not matched to a gene. From germline, CDR1 is KGHSH and CDR2 LQKENI. The CDR3 nucleotides are TGTGCCAGCTCACCATATGGTAGCGGGATAGGTGAGCAGTTCTTC. Translated, it gives CASSPYGSGIGEQFF.

The rearrangement joins TRBV29-1 to TRBJ2-2, with D perhaps TRBD1 (5 bases). Germline V gene data show CDR1 as SQVTM and CDR2 as ANQGSEA. V shed 7 bases and J shed 6 bases, with 12 bases lying between them. This CDR3 contains 12 residues. DNA for the CDR3: TGCAGCGGAACAGGTTACTCCGGGGAGCTGTTTTTT. Protein sequence: CSGTGYSGELFF.

V and J are TRBV7-9 and TRBJ2-6; TRBD2 agrees at 7 bases. This CDR3 spans 16 amino acids. Germline CDR1 and CDR2: SEHNR and FQNEAQ (reference sequence). The J segment lost 2 bases and the V segment lost 3 bases, leaving 4 bases of the junction unmatched. The CDR3 loop is CASSLGSGTGANVLTF. CDR3 nucleotides: TGTGCCAGCAGCTTGGGGAGCGGGACTGGGGCCAACGTCCTGACTTTC.

The chain carries TRBV7-9 and TRBJ2-5, with TRBD1 identical over 9 bases. The CDR3 loop spans 14 amino acids. Per germline, CDR1 SEHNR and CDR2 FQNEAQ (reference sequence). V lost 5 bases and J lost 12; bases outside the gene matches: 13. The CDR3 region has the DNA TGTGCCAGCAGCAGCACCCGGGACAGGGAATCAAAGTACTTC. It is translated as CASSSTRDRESKYF.